A selection of T cell receptor beta chains follows, all from one sample in a study of cytomegalovirus exposure and HLA in healthy donors. Only in-frame clones appear in the TCRdb table, and some are missing; sequencing was by immunoSEQ multiplex PCR. Found here are about 210,000 clones, approximately 82% of them singletons; the top ten hold roughly 10%. The sample was PBMCs. The receptors derive from a woman aged 45-59 years in good health and CMV-seropositive. The CDR3 runs from the conserved cysteine through the conserved F or W. A D gene is named only where the DNA matches it firmly. Clone size, where shown, is once, few, many, or a class for clones that have expanded.

V,size,length,D,J,CDR3,DNA
TRBV19,-,13,-,TRBJ1-1,CASSGFFGTEAFF,TGTGCCAGCTCAGGGTTTTTTGGAACTGAAGCTTTCTTT
TRBV4-2,-,13,-,TRBJ2-5,CASSPRVTREQYF,TGTGCCAGCAGCCCGAGGGTTACGCGTGAGCAGTACTTC
TRBV7-9,-,13,-,TRBJ1-6,CASSLTGSSPLHF,TGTGCCAGCAGCCTCACAGGGTCCTCACCCCTCCACTTT
TRBV5-8,once,13,-,TRBJ1-1,CASSRQVNTEAFF,TGTGCCAGCAGCCGACAGGTCAACACTGAAGCTTTCTTT
TRBV7-9,-,15,TRBD1,TRBJ2-5,CASSPPGQGQETQYF,TGTGCCAGCAGCCCGCCGGGACAGGGCCAAGAGACCCAGTACTTC
TRBV6-1,once,12,TRBD1,TRBJ1-1,CASRTIQGVAFF,TGTGCCAGCAGGACTATACAGGGGGTAGCTTTCTTT
TRBV5-8,-,12,-,TRBJ1-2,CASSLRQYGYTF,TGTGCCAGCAGCTTAAGACAGTATGGCTACACCTTC
TRBV15,-,14,-,TRBJ2-7,CATSRDSQGYEQYF,TGTGCCACCAGCAGAGATTCACAGGGCTACGAGCAGTACTTC
TRBV18,-,15,-,TRBJ2-1,CASSPPTPASNEQFF,TGTGCCAGCTCACCGCCGACACCGGCGAGTAATGAGCAGTTCTTC
TRBV7-9,-,14,TRBD2,TRBJ2-5,CASSLVLLAGGTYF,TGTGCCAGCAGCTTAGTCTTACTAGCGGGGGGAACGTACTTC
TRBV29-1,-,13,TRBD1,TRBJ1-2,CSVGGTVNYGYTF,TGCAGCGTTGGCGGGACAGTGAACTATGGCTACACCTTC
TRBV5-5,-,13,-,TRBJ1-4,CASSLGTDEKLFF,TGTGCCAGCAGCTTGGGGACAGATGAAAAACTGTTTTTT
TRBV5-1,-,14,TRBD1,TRBJ1-6,CASSLGTGDSPLHF,TGCGCCAGCAGCTTGGGGACAGGGGATTCACCCCTCCACTTT
TRBV18,-,15,TRBD2,TRBJ2-1,CASSLTSGAYNEQFF,TGTGCCAGCTCGCTGACTAGCGGGGCCTACAATGAGCAGTTCTTC
TRBV30,once,12,-,TRBJ1-1,CAWGQGATEAFF,TGTGCCTGGGGACAAGGAGCCACTGAAGCTTTCTTT
TRBV19,-,14,-,TRBJ1-3,CASRDWMEGNTIYF,TGTGCCAGTAGAGACTGGATGGAAGGAAACACCATATATTTT
TRBV6-1,-,15,-,TRBJ1-4,CASREIRGGDEKLFF,TGTGCCAGCAGGGAAATCAGGGGCGGTGATGAAAAACTGTTTTTT
TRBV5-4,-,14,TRBD2,TRBJ2-3,CASSASGSTDTQYF,TGTGCCAGCAGCGCTAGCGGGTCCACAGATACGCAGTATTTT
TRBV2,few,14,TRBD1,TRBJ1-1,CASSGDRGGTEAFF,TGTGCCAGCAGTGGGGACAGGGGCGGGACTGAAGCTTTCTTT
TRBV11-3,-,16,TRBD1,TRBJ1-1,CASSLGGDRLNTEAFF,TGTGCCAGCAGCTTAGGAGGGGACAGGCTGAACACTGAAGCTTTCTTT
TRBV5-4,-,14,TRBD2,TRBJ2-5,CASSRSGGEETQYF,TGTGCCAGCAGCCGGAGCGGGGGAGAAGAGACCCAGTACTTC
TRBV21-1,-,15,-,TRBJ1-2,CASSKAMIRDYGYTF,TGTGCCAGCAGCAAAGCGATGATCAGGGACTATGGCTACACCTTC
TRBV6-1,-,13,-,TRBJ1-5,CASRTGSNQPQHF,TGTGCCAGCAGGACTGGGAGTAATCAGCCCCAGCATTTT
TRBV5-3,-,18,TRBD1,TRBJ2-1,CARSLKPGTGRAYNEQFF,TGTGCCAGAAGTCTAAAGCCCGGGACAGGGAGAGCCTACAATGAGCAGTTCTTC
TRBV5-1,once,12,-,TRBJ2-5,CASSLRGETQYF,TGCGCCAGCAGCCTGCGAGGGGAGACCCAGTACTTC
TRBV5-6,-,13,-,TRBJ1-5,CASSFGTNQPQHF,TGTGCCAGCAGCTTTGGTACAAATCAGCCCCAGCATTTT
TRBV30,once,13,TRBD1,TRBJ1-6,CAWRTGIVSPLHF,TGTGCCTGGAGGACAGGGATCGTGTCACCCCTCCACTTT
TRBV6-1,-,15,-,TRBJ2-7,CASRRQAFSPYEQYF,TGTGCCAGCAGGAGACAGGCCTTTTCTCCCTACGAGCAGTACTTC
TRBV5-1,-,15,-,TRBJ2-1,CASSRTTTSYNEQFF,TGCGCCAGCAGCCGTACGACGACTAGCTACAATGAGCAGTTCTTC
TRBV7-3,-,17,TRBD1,TRBJ1-2,CASSLAATGHLAYGYTF,TGTGCCAGCAGCTTAGCGGCGACAGGGCATCTTGCCTATGGCTACACCTTC
TRBV7-2,-,17,-,TRBJ2-2,CASSLGQHFMNTGELFF,TGTGCCAGCAGCTTGGGGCAACACTTTATGAACACCGGGGAGCTGTTTTTT
TRBV5-1,-,16,-,TRBJ2-2,CASSPSYGGGTGELFF,TGCGCCAGCAGCCCTTCGTATGGGGGCGGCACCGGGGAGCTGTTTTTT
TRBV5-6,-,14,TRBD1,TRBJ2-5,CASSLAGQQETQYF,TGTGCCAGCAGCTTGGCGGGACAGCAAGAGACCCAGTACTTC